A single sample gave rise to the 4 T cell receptor beta chains below, sequenced in a study of cytotoxic CD8 clonotypes in ibrutinib-treated CLL. Clones were read by immunoSEQ multiplex PCR, and TCRdb kept only the in-frame ones, dropping some. Found here are over 100,000 clones, approximately 85% of them singletons; the top ten hold approximately 2%. The sequencing here drew on PBMCs, taken after 24 months of ibrutinib treatment. These receptors all come from a human donor with chronic lymphocytic leukemia.

The rearrangement uses TRBV5-1 and TRBJ1-6; 7 bases line up with TRBD1. J gave up 10 bases and V 0 bases, and 7 bases lay outside the gene matches. The CDR3 has 15 residues. Per germline, CDR1 SGHRS and CDR2 YFSETQ. CDR3 loop: CASSLEGAAGSPLHF. The CDR3 DNA reads as TGCGCCAGCAGCTTGGAGGGGGCCGCTGGCTCACCCCTCCACTTT.

The chain recombines TRBV20-1 with TRBJ1-1; D possibly corresponds to TRBD1 (5 bases). Germline V lookup: CDR1 DFQATT, CDR2 SNEGSKA (reference sequence). Trimming removed 5 bases at V and 7 bases at J, with 11 bases between. This CDR3 is built from 11 residues. This CDR3 reads CSASRTLEAFF. CDR3 nucleotides: TGCAGTGCTTCTCGGACACTTGAAGCTTTCTTT.

This sequence joins TRBV7-2 and TRBJ2-6; TRBD1 aligns across 7 bases. This CDR3 contains 18 residues. Looked up from germline, CDR1 is SGHTA and CDR2 is FQGNSA. The J segment lost 1 base and the V segment lost 0 bases, leaving 6 bases of the junction unmatched. The CDR3 protein is CASSLAGRGWSGANVLTF. The CDR3 DNA follows: TGTGCCAGCAGCTTAGCTGGCAGGGGGTGGTCTGGGGCCAACGTCCTGACTTTC.

The V call is TRBV2, the J call TRBJ1-5; TRBD1 matches 9 bases. The CDR3 runs to 15 residues. CDR1 is SNHLY, CDR2 FYNNEI, per germline. Losses at the gene ends were 5 bases for V and 5 bases for J; bases not matched to a gene: 7. The CDR3 bases are TGTGCCAGCAGTCCCGGACAGGGGTCGTATCAGCCCCAGCATTTT. It translates to CASSPGQGSYQPQHF.